This TCR beta chain was found in a study of breast tumors, draining lymph nodes, adjacent tissues (dated by TCRdb to 2016 to 2018). Notes on the research overall: Breast cancer patients provided tumor, adjacent nontumor tissue and axillary lymph nodes, and the study compared the TCR beta repertoires across these three sources. The study was designed to assess the relationships and possible T-cell exchange between tumor, surrounding tissue and draining lymph node repertoires in human breast cancer.

The instrument was an Illumina HiSeq 2000. TCR beta chain libraries were generated through multiplex PCR amplification. High-throughput sequencing was used to analyze the amplified TCR beta chain products. In TCRdb, the public reads were trimmed at Q25 with fastp and aligned with MiXCR, with productive beta chains retained. CDR3 protein sequences are deduplicated, and each keeps its most common genes and DNA. The sample table holds more than 200,000 distinct CDR3 sequences, of which about 30% were seen once. The top ten clones comprise over 1.1% of the sample. The research as a whole found: Tumor and nontumor tissue repertoires were significantly more similar in luminal-like than in basal-like breast cancer. Tumor T-cell repertoires showed less diversity than lymph node repertoires and more diversity than nontumor tissue repertoires, and tumor T-cell repertoires showed preferential V and J gene usage. Rather than being directly demonstrated, the conclusion that tumor T cells originate in lymph nodes was presented as consistent with a hypothesis. A scenario in which most tumor T cells derive from the lymph node and then expand within tumor tissue was judged to be consistent with the data.

With regard to this clonotype: This receptor's antigen is unknown. This is likely a read error, given that the CDR3 carries no conserved phenylalanine or tryptophan at its end.

Lymph node samples were obtained from the axillary draining lymph nodes of breast cancer patients. 13 amino acids form the CDR3, both terminal residues included. The only DNA kept is the CDR3, 39 bases in frame from the first base. Deletion took 2 bases off V and 9 bases off J, with a span of 12 bases between the germline ends. For CDR1 and CDR2, the germline V gene lists SGDLS and YYNGEE. The sample taken for sequencing was axillary lymph node tissue. Here the chain combines TRBV9 and TRBJ2-4, with the D call perhaps TRBD1 or TRBD2, each one matching 6 bases. The sequence derives from a female donor with breast cancer. Some clones in this sample may be carry-over from other donors' samples. The CDR3 region has the sequence CASSVDGGGIQYS. The sequence in DNA is TGTGCCAGCAGCGTGGACGGAGGGGGCATTCAGTACTCC.